This TCR beta chain appears in the sequencing data of a study of beta chain features in type 1 diabetes. Whole-study findings and limits: The naive, central memory and Treg TCRB repertoires looked more alike in patients than they did in healthy donors.

The whole isolated RNA underwent reverse transcription, so sequencing captured expressed TCRB transcripts. Profiled with immunoSEQ multiplex PCR; TCRdb holds only in-frame clones, not every one. The data show fewer than 900,000 clones, with roughly 15% seen just once and about 0.02% held by the top ten. The CDR3 runs to 14 residues. Trimming took 0 bases from V and 5 from J, leaving 11 bases between them. From germline, CDR1 is SGHNT and CDR2 YYREEE (reference sequence). A word on this clone: The antigen is not known.

The V and J genes are TRBV5-4 and TRBJ1-2; D not certain. Sequencing used naive CD4+ T cells from blood. The sequence was obtained from a young woman in good health. The CDR3 protein is CASSLDAGGYGYTF. The CDR3 nucleotides are TGTGCCAGCAGCTTGGACGCGGGAGGGTATGGCTACACCTTC.